This entry describes one T cell receptor (beta chain). The method was immunoSEQ multiplex PCR; TCRdb's version includes in-frame clones alone and lacks a portion of them. The sample has 300,000 or so clones, 85% to 90% seen once. This sample stems from a study of blood T cell repertoires in COVID-19. Background on the study: T cells, B-cell-depleted T cells, or PBMCs provided the cDNA or gDNA that served as material.

V lost 6 bases, J lost 4 bases, and 13 bases lay in between. The CDR3 runs 13 residues. Germline V gene data show CDR1 as MNHEY and CDR2 as SVGAGI. The chain carries TRBV6-5 and TRBJ2-7; D is possibly TRBD1 (5 bases). This clonotype was sampled from a woman aged 25 to 39 with COVID-19, enrolled during active disease. Specimen: peripheral blood. In DNA, the CDR3 is TGTGCCAGCAGCACGACAGAAACTTACGAGCAGTACTTC. Its translation: CASSTTETYEQYF.